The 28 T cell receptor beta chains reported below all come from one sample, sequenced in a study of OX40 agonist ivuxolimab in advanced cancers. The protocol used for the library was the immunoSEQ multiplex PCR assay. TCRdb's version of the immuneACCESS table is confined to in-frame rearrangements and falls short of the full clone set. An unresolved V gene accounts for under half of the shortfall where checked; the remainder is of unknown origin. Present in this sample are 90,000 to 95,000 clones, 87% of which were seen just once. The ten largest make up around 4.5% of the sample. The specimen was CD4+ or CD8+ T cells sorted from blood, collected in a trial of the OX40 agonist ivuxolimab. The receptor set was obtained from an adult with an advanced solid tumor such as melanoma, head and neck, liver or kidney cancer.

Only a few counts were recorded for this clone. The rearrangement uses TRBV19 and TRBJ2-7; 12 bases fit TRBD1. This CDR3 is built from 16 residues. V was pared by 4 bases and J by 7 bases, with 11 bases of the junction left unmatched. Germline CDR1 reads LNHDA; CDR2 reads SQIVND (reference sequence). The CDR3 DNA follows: TGTGCCAGTAGTAGGAACCCCGGGACAGGGGGCAATGAGCAGTACTTC. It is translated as CASSRNPGTGGNEQYF.

DNA for the CDR3: TGTGCCAGCAGCGCAGGGGGGATAGGGGAAAAACTGTTTTTT. This codes for CASSAGGIGEKLFF. V gene TRBV25-1 combines with J gene TRBJ1-4, with 7 bases aligning to TRBD1. CDR1 and CDR2 from the germline V gene are MGHDK and SYGVNS. The CDR3 contains 14 residues. Trimming took 6 bases from V and 8 from J; bases not matched to a gene: 9.

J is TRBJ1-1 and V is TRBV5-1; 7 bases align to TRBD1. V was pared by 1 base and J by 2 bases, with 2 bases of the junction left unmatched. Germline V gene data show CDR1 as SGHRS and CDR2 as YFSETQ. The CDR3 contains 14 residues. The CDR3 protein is CASSLTGANTEAFF. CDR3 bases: TGCGCCAGCAGCTTGACAGGGGCCAACACTGAAGCTTTCTTT.

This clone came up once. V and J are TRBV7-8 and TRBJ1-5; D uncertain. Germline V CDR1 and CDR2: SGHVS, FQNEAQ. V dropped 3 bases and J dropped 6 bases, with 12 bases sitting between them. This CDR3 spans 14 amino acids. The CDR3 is CASSFFQEVQPQHF. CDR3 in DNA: TGTGCCAGCAGCTTTTTTCAGGAAGTTCAGCCCCAGCATTTT.

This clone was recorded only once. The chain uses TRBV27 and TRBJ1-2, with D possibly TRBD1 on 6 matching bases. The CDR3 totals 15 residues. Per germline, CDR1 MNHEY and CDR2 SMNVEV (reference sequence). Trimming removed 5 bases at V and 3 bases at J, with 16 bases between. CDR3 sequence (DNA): TGTGCCAGCAGTAAGGGACACCCTAGGGACTATGGCTACACCTTC. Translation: CASSKGHPRDYGYTF.

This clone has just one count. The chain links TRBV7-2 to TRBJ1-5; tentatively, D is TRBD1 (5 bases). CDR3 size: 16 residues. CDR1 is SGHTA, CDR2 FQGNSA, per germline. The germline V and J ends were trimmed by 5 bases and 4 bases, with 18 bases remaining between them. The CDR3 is CASSAGPGRENQPQHF. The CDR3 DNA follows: TGTGCCAGCAGCGCTGGACCGGGACGGGAAAATCAGCCCCAGCATTTT.

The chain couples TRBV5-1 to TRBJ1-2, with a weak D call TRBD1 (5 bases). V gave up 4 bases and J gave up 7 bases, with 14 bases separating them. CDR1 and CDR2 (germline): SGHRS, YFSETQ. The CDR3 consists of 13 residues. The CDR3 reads CASSPGGSGGYTF. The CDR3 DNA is TGCGCCAGCAGCCCCGGGGGGAGTGGTGGCTACACCTTC.

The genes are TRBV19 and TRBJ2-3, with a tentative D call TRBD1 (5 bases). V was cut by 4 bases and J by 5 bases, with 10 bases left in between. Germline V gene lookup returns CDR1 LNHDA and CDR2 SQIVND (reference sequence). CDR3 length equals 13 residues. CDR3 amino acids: CASSSIGVDTQYF. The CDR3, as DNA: TGTGCCAGTAGTAGTATAGGGGTAGATACGCAGTATTTT.

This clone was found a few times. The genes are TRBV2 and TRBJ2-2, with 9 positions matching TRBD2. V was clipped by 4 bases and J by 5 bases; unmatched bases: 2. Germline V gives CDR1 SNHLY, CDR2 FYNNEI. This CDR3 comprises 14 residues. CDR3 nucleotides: TGTGCCAGCAGTGTAGCGGGAGTTACCGGGGAGCTGTTTTTT. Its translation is CASSVAGVTGELFF.

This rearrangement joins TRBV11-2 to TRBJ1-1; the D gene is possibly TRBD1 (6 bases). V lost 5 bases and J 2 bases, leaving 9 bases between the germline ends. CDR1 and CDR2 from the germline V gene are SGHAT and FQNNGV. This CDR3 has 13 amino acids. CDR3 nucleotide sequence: TGTGCCAGCAGCCGGGACACCAACACTGAAGCTTTCTTT. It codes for CASSRDTNTEAFF.

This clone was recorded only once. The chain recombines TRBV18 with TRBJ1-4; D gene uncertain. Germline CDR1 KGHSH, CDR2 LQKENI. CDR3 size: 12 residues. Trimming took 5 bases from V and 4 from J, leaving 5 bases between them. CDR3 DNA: TGTGCCAGCTCATTAAATAATGAAAAACTGTTTTTT. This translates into CASSLNNEKLFF.

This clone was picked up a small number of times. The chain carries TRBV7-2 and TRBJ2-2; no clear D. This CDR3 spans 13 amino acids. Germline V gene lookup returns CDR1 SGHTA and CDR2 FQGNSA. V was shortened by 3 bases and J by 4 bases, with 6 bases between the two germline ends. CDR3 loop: CASSLAVTGELFF. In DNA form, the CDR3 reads TGTGCCAGCAGCTTGGCCGTCACCGGGGAGCTGTTTTTT.

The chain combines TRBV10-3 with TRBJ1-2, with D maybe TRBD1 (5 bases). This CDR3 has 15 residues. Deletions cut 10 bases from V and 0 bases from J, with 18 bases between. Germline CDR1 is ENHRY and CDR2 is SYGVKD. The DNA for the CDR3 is TGTGCCAGTCTAGGTTCGGGGACGTCTAACTATGGCTACACCTTC. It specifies CASLGSGTSNYGYTF.

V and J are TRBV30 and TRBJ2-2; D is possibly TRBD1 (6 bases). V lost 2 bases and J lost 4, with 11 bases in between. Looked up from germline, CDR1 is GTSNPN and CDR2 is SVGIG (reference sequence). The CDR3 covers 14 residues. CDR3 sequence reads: CAWSRGSPTGELFF. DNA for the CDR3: TGTGCCTGGAGTAGGGGGAGTCCCACCGGGGAGCTGTTTTTT.

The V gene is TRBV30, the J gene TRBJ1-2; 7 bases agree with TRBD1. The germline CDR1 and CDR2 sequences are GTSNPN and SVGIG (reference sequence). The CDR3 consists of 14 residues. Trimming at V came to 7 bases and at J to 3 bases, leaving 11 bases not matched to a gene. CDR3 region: CALPRQGGYYGYTF. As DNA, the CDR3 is TGTGCCTTACCTAGACAGGGAGGATACTATGGCTACACCTTC.

The CDR3 nucleotides are TGTGCCAGCATTGGGGTGAGAGGGGCTAGTGCTTTCTTT. Translation gives CASIGVRGASAFF. The J gene is TRBJ1-1, the V gene TRBV2, with D perhaps TRBD1 (5 bases). Germline-derived CDR1 and CDR2 are SNHLY and FYNNEI. The CDR3 loop spans 13 amino acids. Deletions cut 7 bases from V and 11 bases from J, with 20 bases between.

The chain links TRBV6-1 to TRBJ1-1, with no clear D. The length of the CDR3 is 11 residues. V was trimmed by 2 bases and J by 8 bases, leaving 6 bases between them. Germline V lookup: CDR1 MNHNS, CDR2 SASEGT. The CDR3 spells CASSEWEEAFF. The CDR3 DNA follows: TGTGCCAGCAGTGAATGGGAGGAAGCTTTCTTT.

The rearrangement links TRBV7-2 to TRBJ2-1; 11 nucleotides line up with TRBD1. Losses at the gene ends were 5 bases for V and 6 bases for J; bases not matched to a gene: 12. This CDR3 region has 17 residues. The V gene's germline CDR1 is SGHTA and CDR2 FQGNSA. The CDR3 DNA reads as TGTGCCAGCAGCCACGAAAATGGACAGGGGGCGCGCAATGAGCAGTTCTTC. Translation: CASSHENGQGARNEQFF.

The DNA of the CDR3 is TGTGCCAGCAGCCTGTTCCCCCCGGGGTCCGGAGATACGCAGTATTTT. This sequence encodes CASSLFPPGSGDTQYF. The V gene is TRBV7-3, the J gene TRBJ2-3; weak D call: TRBD2 (5 bases). The CDR3 is 16 residues long. Deletions cut 5 bases from V and 5 bases from J, with 20 bases between. Looked up from germline, CDR1 is SGHTA and CDR2 is FQGTGA.

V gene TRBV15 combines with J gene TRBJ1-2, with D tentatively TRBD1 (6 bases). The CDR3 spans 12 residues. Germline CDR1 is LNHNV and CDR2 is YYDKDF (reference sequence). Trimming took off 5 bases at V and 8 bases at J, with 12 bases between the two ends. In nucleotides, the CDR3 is TGTGCCACCAGCGGTGACAGGTACGGCTACACCTTC. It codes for CATSGDRYGYTF.

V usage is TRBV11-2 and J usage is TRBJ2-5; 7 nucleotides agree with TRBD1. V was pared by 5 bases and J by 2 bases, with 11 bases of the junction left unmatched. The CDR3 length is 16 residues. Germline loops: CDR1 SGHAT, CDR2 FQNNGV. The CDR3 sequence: CASSEPGQPLQETQYF. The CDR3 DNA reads TGTGCCAGCAGCGAACCGGGACAGCCCTTACAAGAGACCCAGTACTTC.

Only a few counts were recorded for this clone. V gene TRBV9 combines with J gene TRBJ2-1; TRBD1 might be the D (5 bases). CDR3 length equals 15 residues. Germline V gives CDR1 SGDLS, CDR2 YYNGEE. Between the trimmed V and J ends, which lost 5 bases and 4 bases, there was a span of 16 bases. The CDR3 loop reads CASSRRLGLYNEQFF. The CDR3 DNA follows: TGTGCCAGCAGTCGTAGATTGGGGCTTTACAATGAGCAGTTCTTC.

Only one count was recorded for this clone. The CDR3 protein is CASSWGPRAYEQYF. For the CDR3, the DNA is TGTGCCAGCAGCTGGGGGCCTCGGGCCTACGAGCAGTACTTC. This rearrangement joins TRBV6-5 to TRBJ2-7, with D perhaps matching TRBD1 (6 bases). Germline V gene lookup returns CDR1 MNHEY and CDR2 SVGAGI. The CDR3 sequence is 14 residues long. V was clipped by 6 bases and J by 2 bases, with 14 bases between them.

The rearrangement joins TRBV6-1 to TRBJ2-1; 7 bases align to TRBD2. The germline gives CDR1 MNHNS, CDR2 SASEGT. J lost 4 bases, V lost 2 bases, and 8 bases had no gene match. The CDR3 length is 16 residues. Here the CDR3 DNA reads TGTGCCAGCAGTGAAATCTTAGCGGGTTTTTACAATGAGCAGTTCTTC. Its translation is CASSEILAGFYNEQFF.

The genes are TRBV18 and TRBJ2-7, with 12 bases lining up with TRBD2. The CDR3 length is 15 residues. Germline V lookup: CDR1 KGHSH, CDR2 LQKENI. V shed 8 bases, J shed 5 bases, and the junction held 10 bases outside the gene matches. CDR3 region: CASTQRTSGIHEQYV. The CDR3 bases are TGTGCCAGCACCCAGAGGACTAGCGGGATCCACGAGCAGTACGTC.

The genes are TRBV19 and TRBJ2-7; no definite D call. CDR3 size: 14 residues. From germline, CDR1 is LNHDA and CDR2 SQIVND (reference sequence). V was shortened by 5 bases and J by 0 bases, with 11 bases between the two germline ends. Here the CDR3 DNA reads TGTGCCAGTAGTTATGACGGAGACTCCTACGAGCAGTACTTC. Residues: CASSYDGDSYEQYF.

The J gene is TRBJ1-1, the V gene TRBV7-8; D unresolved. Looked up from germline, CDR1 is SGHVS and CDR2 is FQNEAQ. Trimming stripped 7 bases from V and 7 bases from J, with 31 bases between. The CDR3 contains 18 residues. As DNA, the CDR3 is TGTGCCAGCATCGGGATAGAACTAAAAAAGCGGGGAAACTTTGAAGCTTTCTTT. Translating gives CASIGIELKKRGNFEAFF.

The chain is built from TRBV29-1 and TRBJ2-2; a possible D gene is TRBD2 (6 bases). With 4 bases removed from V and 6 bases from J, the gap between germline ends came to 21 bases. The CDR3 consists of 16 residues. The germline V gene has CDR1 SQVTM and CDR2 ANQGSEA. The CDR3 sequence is CSVGPLAALTPGELFF. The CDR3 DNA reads TGCAGCGTTGGTCCGTTAGCGGCCTTAACACCCGGGGAGCTGTTTTTT.